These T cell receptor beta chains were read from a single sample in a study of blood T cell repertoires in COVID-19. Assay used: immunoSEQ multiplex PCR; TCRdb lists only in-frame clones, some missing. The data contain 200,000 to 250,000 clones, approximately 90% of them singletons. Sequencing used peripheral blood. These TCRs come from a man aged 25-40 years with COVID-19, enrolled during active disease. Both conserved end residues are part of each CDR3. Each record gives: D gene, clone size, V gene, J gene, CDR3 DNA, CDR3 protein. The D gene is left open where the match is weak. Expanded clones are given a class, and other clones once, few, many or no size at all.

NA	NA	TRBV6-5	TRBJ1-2	TGTGCCAGCAGTTACTCGGGGGGGGGACCCGGTGGCTACACCTTC	CASSYSGGGPGGYTF
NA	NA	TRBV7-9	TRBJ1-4	TGTGCCAGCAGCCCCACCGGGGGGGGTAATGAAAAACTGTTTTTT	CASSPTGGGNEKLFF
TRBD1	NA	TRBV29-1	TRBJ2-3	TGCAGCGTTTCGACAGGGGTAAACACAGATACGCAGTATTTT	CSVSTGVNTDTQYF
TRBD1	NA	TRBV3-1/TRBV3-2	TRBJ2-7	TGTGCCAGCAGCCAAGTAGACAGGGGGGTCAACGAGCAGTACTTC	CASSQVDRGVNEQYF
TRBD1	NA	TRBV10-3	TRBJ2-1	TGTGCCATCAGTTCCCCGGGACAGGGGGCCTATGAGCAGTTCTTC	CAISSPGQGAYEQFF
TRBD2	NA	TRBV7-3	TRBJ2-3	TGTGCCAGCAGCTCATTTAGCGGGATGTCAGATACGCAGTATTTT	CASSSFSGMSDTQYF
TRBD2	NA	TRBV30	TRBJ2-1	TGTGCCTGGAGAGATCAAGCGGGGGACTACAATGAGCAGTTCTTC	CAWRDQAGDYNEQFF
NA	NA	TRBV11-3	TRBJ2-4	TGTGCCAGCAGCCTAGAGGCGGAGAACCAAGCCAAAAACATTCAGTACTTC	CASSLEAENQAKNIQYF
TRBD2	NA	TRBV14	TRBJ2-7	TGTGCCAGCAGCCGTTTCGGGGGGTTCTACGAGCAGTACTTC	CASSRFGGFYEQYF
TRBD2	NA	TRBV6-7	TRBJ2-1	TGTGCCATCGGGCTGGTACTAGCGGGAGAGTCAAAAAGGTATGAGCAGTTCTTC	CAIGLVLAGESKRYEQFF
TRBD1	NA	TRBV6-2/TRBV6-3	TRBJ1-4	TGTGCCAGCAGTTCGCCGACAGGGGCTAATGAAAAACTGTTTTTT	CASSSPTGANEKLFF
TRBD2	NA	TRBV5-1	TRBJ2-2	TGCGCCAGCAGCTTCGGACTAGCGGGAGGGTTCGGGGAGCTGTTTTTT	CASSFGLAGGFGELFF
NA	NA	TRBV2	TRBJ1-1	TGTGCCAGCAGGTTGACAGGCTACATGAACACTGAAGCTTTCTTT	CASRLTGYMNTEAFF
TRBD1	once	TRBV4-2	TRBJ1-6	TGTGCCAGCAGCCCGCTAGGGGGACAGATTAATTCACCCCTCCACTTT	CASSPLGGQINSPLHF
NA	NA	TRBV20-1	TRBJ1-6	TGCAGTGCTAGTCGGCCCCCGGGACAAACACCACCTTCACCCCTCCACTTT	CSASRPPGQTPPSPLHF
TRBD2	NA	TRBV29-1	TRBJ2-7	TGCAGCGTTGATCGCGGGGGAAGCTCCTACGAGCAGTACTTC	CSVDRGGSSYEQYF
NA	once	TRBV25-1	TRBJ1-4	TGTGCCAGCAGTGATCGCCTCGGTTGGTCTAATGAAAAACTGTTTTTT	CASSDRLGWSNEKLFF
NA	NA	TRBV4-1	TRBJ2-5	TGCGCCAGCAGCCAAGAAAGTCGCCCTCGGGAGACCCAGTACTTC	CASSQESRPRETQYF
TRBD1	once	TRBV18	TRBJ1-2	TGTGCCAGCTCACCAGCGGGACAGGTCTATGGCTACACCTTC	CASSPAGQVYGYTF
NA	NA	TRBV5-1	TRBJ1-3	TGCGCCAGCAGCTCTAAGATTCCGCCGAGCGCCATATATTTT	CASSSKIPPSAIYF
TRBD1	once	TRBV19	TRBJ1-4	TGTGCCAGTAGTCGTCAGACAGGGTTAGCAACTAATGAAAAACTGTTTTTT	CASSRQTGLATNEKLFF
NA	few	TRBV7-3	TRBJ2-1	TGTGCCAGCAGCTTAACCAGGGATCCCCACAATGAGCAGTTCTTC	CASSLTRDPHNEQFF
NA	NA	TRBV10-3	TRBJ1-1	TGTGCCATCAGTTCCAGGGGAGGGGAGATGAACACTGAAGCTTTCTTT	CAISSRGGEMNTEAFF
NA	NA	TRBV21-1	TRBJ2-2	TGTGCCAGCAACCCCCCGGGGAGGGCCTTGTGGTGGGGGGAGCTGTTTTTT	CASNPPGRALWWGELFF
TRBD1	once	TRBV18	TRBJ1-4	TGTGCCAGCTCACCCCAGCGGACAGGGGTGAATGAAAAACTGTTTTTT	CASSPQRTGVNEKLFF
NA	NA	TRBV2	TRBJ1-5	TGTGCCAGCAGTGATTGGACAGTCAGTCAGCCCCAGCATTTT	CASSDWTVSQPQHF
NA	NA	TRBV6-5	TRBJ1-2	TGTGCCAGCAGGGCTGCGAGGGGCTACACCTTC	CASRAARGYTF
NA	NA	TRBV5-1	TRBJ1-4	TGCGCCAGCAGCTGGGAAAGCAGGGATGAAAAACTGTTTTTT	CASSWESRDEKLFF